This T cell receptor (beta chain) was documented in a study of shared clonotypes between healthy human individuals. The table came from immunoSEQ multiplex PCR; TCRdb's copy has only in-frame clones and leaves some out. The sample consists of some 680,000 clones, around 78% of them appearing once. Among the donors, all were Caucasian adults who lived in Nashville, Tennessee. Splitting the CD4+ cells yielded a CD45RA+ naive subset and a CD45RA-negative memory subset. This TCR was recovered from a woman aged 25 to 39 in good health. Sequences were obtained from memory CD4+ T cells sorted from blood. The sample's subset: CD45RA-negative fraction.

For the CDR3, the DNA is TGCGCCAGCAGCCTGACCCGACAAGGCCTCTCCTACGAGCAGTACTTC. This sequence encodes CASSLTRQGLSYEQYF. The chain is built from TRBV5-1 and TRBJ2-7; D is unresolved. CDR1 is SGHRS, CDR2 YFSETQ, per germline. The CDR3 runs to 16 residues. V shed 4 bases and J shed 0 bases, with 17 bases lying between them.